Listed below are T cell receptor beta chains from one sample, sequenced in a study of cytomegalovirus exposure and HLA in healthy donors. TCRdb keeps only in-frame clones here, not all; method: immunoSEQ multiplex PCR. Listed are 160,000 or so clones; under 2.5% falls within the top ten. The sequencing sample was made of PBMCs. The source is a man between 25 and 39 years old in good health and CMV-seronegative. Each CDR3 is given with its conserved first and last residue. The order of the fields is J gene, V gene, CDR3 length, D gene, CDR3 protein, CDR3 DNA. A D gene is named only where the DNA matches it firmly.

j_call: TRBJ2-7
v_call: TRBV9
cdr3_length: 15
d_call: TRBD2
cdr3_aa: CASSPRSSGSYEQYF
cdr3_nt: TGTGCCAGCAGCCCCCGGAGTAGCGGGAGCTACGAGCAGTACTTC

j_call: TRBJ2-7
v_call: TRBV7-3
cdr3_length: 14
d_call: TRBD2
cdr3_aa: CASSSGTSTSEQYF
cdr3_nt: TGTGCCAGCAGCTCCGGGACTAGTACTTCCGAGCAGTACTTC

j_call: TRBJ2-7
v_call: TRBV6-1
cdr3_length: 16
d_call: TRBD1
cdr3_aa: CASSEFWGQGAYEQYF
cdr3_nt: TGTGCCAGCAGTGAATTCTGGGGACAGGGGGCCTACGAGCAGTACTTC

j_call: TRBJ2-4
v_call: TRBV7-9
cdr3_length: 15
d_call: NA
cdr3_aa: CASSLGPGLENIQYF
cdr3_nt: TGTGCCAGCAGCTTAGGGCCGGGGTTGGAAAACATTCAGTACTTC

j_call: TRBJ2-1
v_call: TRBV10-1
cdr3_length: 17
d_call: TRBD2
cdr3_aa: CASSESIGLAGELEQFF
cdr3_nt: TGCGCCAGCAGTGAGTCGATAGGACTAGCGGGAGAACTTGAGCAGTTCTTC

j_call: TRBJ1-5
v_call: TRBV27
cdr3_length: 14
d_call: NA
cdr3_aa: CASSSQGLYQPQHF
cdr3_nt: TGTGCCAGCAGTTCTCAGGGCCTCTATCAGCCCCAGCATTTT

j_call: TRBJ2-7
v_call: TRBV5-1
cdr3_length: 13
d_call: NA
cdr3_aa: CASSLVSSGEQYF
cdr3_nt: TGCGCCAGCAGCTTGGTGTCTAGTGGCGAGCAGTACTTC

j_call: TRBJ2-7
v_call: TRBV5-1
cdr3_length: 13
d_call: TRBD1
cdr3_aa: CASSVQGFYEQYF
cdr3_nt: TGCGCCAGCAGCGTACAGGGGTTTTACGAGCAGTACTTC

j_call: TRBJ1-1
v_call: TRBV27
cdr3_length: 16
d_call: TRBD1
cdr3_aa: CASRGVQGALGTEAFF
cdr3_nt: TGTGCCAGCAGGGGGGTTCAGGGGGCTCTTGGCACTGAAGCTTTCTTT

j_call: TRBJ2-7
v_call: TRBV27
cdr3_length: 13
d_call: NA
cdr3_aa: CASRGTLTYEQYF
cdr3_nt: TGTGCCAGTCGTGGGACTCTCACCTACGAGCAGTACTTC

j_call: TRBJ1-2
v_call: TRBV6-1
cdr3_length: 12
d_call: NA
cdr3_aa: CASSAPQGRYTF
cdr3_nt: TGTGCCAGCAGTGCCCCACAGGGTCGCTACACCTTC

j_call: TRBJ2-3
v_call: TRBV29-1
cdr3_length: 13
d_call: NA
cdr3_aa: CSVESKRTDTQYF
cdr3_nt: TGCAGCGTCGAGAGCAAACGCACAGATACGCAGTATTTT

j_call: TRBJ1-4
v_call: TRBV7-6
cdr3_length: 16
d_call: TRBD1
cdr3_aa: CASSLARGGATEKLFF
cdr3_nt: TGTGCCAGCAGCTTAGCGAGAGGGGGCGCGACCGAAAAACTGTTTTTT

j_call: TRBJ2-5
v_call: TRBV5-6
cdr3_length: 15
d_call: TRBD2
cdr3_aa: CASSFGLAAQETQYF
cdr3_nt: TGTGCCAGCAGTTTCGGACTAGCAGCACAAGAGACCCAGTACTTC

j_call: TRBJ2-7
v_call: TRBV5-1
cdr3_length: 14
d_call: TRBD2
cdr3_aa: CASSLGTSSYEQYF
cdr3_nt: TGCGCCAGCAGCTTGGGGACTAGTTCCTACGAGCAGTACTTC

j_call: TRBJ1-1
v_call: TRBV18
cdr3_length: 13
d_call: NA
cdr3_aa: CASSSRAGSEAFF
cdr3_nt: TGTGCCAGCTCTTCCCGGGCGGGATCTGAAGCTTTCTTT

j_call: TRBJ2-2
v_call: TRBV19
cdr3_length: 14
d_call: TRBD1
cdr3_aa: CAIKRQGDTGELFF
cdr3_nt: TGTGCCATCAAAAGACAGGGAGACACCGGGGAGCTGTTTTTT